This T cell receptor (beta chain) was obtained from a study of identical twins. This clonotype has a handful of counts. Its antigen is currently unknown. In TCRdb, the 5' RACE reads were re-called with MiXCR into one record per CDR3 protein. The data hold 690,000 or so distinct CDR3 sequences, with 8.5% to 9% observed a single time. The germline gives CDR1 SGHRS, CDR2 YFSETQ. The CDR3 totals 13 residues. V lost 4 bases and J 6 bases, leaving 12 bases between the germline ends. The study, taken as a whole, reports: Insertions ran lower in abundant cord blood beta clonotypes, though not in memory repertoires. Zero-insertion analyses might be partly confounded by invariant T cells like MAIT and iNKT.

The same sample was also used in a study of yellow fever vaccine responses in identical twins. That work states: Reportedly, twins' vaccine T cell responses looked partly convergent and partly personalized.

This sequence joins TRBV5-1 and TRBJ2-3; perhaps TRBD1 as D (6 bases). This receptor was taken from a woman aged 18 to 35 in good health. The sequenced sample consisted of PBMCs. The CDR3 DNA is TGCGCCAGCAGCGCACAGGGTCCGGATACGCAGTATTTT. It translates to CASSAQGPDTQYF. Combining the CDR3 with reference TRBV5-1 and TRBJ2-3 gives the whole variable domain KAGVTQTPRYLIKTRGQQVTLSCSPISGHRSVSWYQQTPGQGLQFLFEYFSETQRNKGNFPGRFSGRQFSNSRSEMNVSTLELGDSALYLCASSAQGPDTQYFGPGTRLTVL.